A single sample is the source of the 27 T cell receptor beta chains below, sequenced in a study of cytomegalovirus exposure and HLA in healthy donors. The PCR ran on 60 Vbeta and 13 Jbeta primers. TCRdb's copy holds only in-frame clones and misses some; the assay was immunoSEQ multiplex PCR. The data hold 210,000 or so clones, with 82% observed a single time. Material for sequencing was PBMCs. Receptors originate from a woman in her thirties or forties in good health and CMV-seronegative.

This chain connects TRBV19 to TRBJ2-5, with TRBD1 as a possible D gene (5 bases). The CDR3 runs 13 residues. From germline, CDR1 is LNHDA and CDR2 SQIVND (reference sequence). Trimming took 1 base from V and 4 from J, leaving 7 bases between them. CDR3 amino acids: CASSIGRAETQYF. In DNA, the CDR3 is TGTGCCAGTAGTATAGGCAGGGCAGAGACCCAGTACTTC.

The chain links TRBV28 to TRBJ2-3; possible D gene TRBD1, 5 bases. Germline V gene sequence: CDR1 MDHEN, CDR2 SYDVKM. Trimming shortened V by 6 bases and J by 4 bases, and 11 bases separated the two germline ends. The CDR3 covers 13 residues. The CDR3 bases are TGTGCCAGCAGGGCAGGGATGCCAGATACGCAGTATTTT. As protein: CASRAGMPDTQYF.

The J gene is TRBJ1-2, the V gene TRBV28, with TRBD1 matching 11 bases. With 7 bases clipped from V and 3 bases from J, the junction kept 10 bases outside the gene matches. CDR3 length: 16 residues. Per germline, CDR1 MDHEN and CDR2 SYDVKM. For the CDR3, the DNA is TGTGCCAGCATTCCGGGACAGGGGGTGTATGACTATGGCTACACCTTC. This sequence encodes CASIPGQGVYDYGYTF.

The chain combines TRBV19 with TRBJ1-1; D ambiguous. Trimming took 6 bases from V and 1 from J, leaving 12 bases between them. Germline CDR1 and CDR2: LNHDA and SQIVND (reference sequence). The CDR3 is 14 amino acids. Here the CDR3 DNA reads TGTGCCAGTAGCCCTCGGAGCCCGAACACTGAAGCTTTCTTT. Encoded protein: CASSPRSPNTEAFF.

The genes are TRBV10-3 and TRBJ2-7; D unclear. The CDR3 runs 13 residues. Trimming took off 4 bases at V and 4 bases at J, with 11 bases between the two ends. Germline CDR1 is ENHRY and CDR2 is SYGVKD. CDR3: CAISVASGYEQYF. The CDR3 nucleotides read TGTGCCATCAGTGTCGCCTCCGGTTACGAGCAGTACTTC.

The chain links TRBV5-4 to TRBJ2-1; D is perhaps TRBD2 (6 bases). CDR3 length equals 15 residues. Between the trimmed V and J ends, which lost 5 bases and 9 bases, there was a span of 21 bases. CDR1 is SGHNT, CDR2 YYREEE, per germline (reference sequence). The CDR3 reads CASSRGAASDPEQFF. The CDR3 DNA reads as TGTGCCAGCAGTCGTGGGGCAGCTAGCGATCCTGAGCAGTTCTTC.

The chain joins TRBV7-9 to TRBJ2-7; maybe TRBD1 (5 bases). Per the germline V gene, CDR1 is SEHNR and CDR2 is FQNEAQ (reference sequence). The CDR3 contains 10 residues. CDR3 bases: TGTTCCACTGGGGCGTACGAGCAGTACTTC. Its translation: CSTGAYEQYF.

V usage is TRBV10-2 and J usage is TRBJ1-2; D uncertain. The CDR3 loop spans 15 amino acids. Germline V gene data show CDR1 as WSHSY and CDR2 as SAAADI. V dropped 2 bases and J dropped 4 bases, with 14 bases sitting between them. CDR3 bases: TGCGCCAGCAGTGAGATGCGGGGTCAAGGCTATGGCTACACCTTC. Encoded protein: CASSEMRGQGYGYTF.

This clone was detected once. This sequence joins TRBV4-3 and TRBJ2-5; 15 bases align to TRBD2. Trimming cost V 0 bases and J 4 bases; bases outside gene matches: 3. Germline V lookup: CDR1 LGHNA, CDR2 YSLEER. This CDR3 comprises 17 residues. CDR3 amino acids: CASSQEGGLAGGETQYF. CDR3 sequence (DNA): TGCGCCAGCAGCCAAGAGGGGGGACTAGCGGGGGGAGAGACCCAGTACTTC.

The rearrangement joins TRBV6-6 to TRBJ2-1; maybe TRBD2 (5 bases). Germline CDR1 MNHNY, CDR2 SVGAGI (reference sequence). The CDR3 consists of 14 residues. Trimming shortened V by 7 bases and J by 7 bases, and 17 bases separated the two germline ends. In nucleotides, the CDR3 is TGTGCCAGCATAGCGACTACTTTCCTTAATGAGCAGTTCTTC. Residues: CASIATTFLNEQFF.

This rearrangement joins TRBV2 to TRBJ2-6; D not certain. The V gene lost 6 bases and the J gene lost 0 bases, with 6 bases spanning the gap. CDR1 SNHLY and CDR2 FYNNEI come from the germline V gene. The CDR3 runs to 14 residues. The DNA of the CDR3 is TGTGCCAGCAGGACAAACTCTGGGGCCAACGTCCTGACTTTC. Its translation: CASRTNSGANVLTF.

The chain recombines TRBV4-1 with TRBJ1-3; D might be TRBD1 (5 bases). The germline V gene has CDR1 MGHRA and CDR2 YSYEKL. Trimming removed 0 bases from V and 4 bases from J, with 13 bases in between. This CDR3 region has 16 residues. Here the CDR3 reads CASSQEQGLGGNTIYF. CDR3 in DNA: TGCGCCAGCAGCCAAGAGCAGGGTTTGGGGGGAAACACCATATATTTT.

This clone was found once. The chain is built from TRBV5-1 and TRBJ1-1; the match to TRBD1 covers 8 bases. The V segment lost 2 bases and the J segment 4 bases; nucleotides outside the gene matches: 13. CDR3 length: 17 residues. Germline loops: CDR1 SGHRS, CDR2 YFSETQ. The CDR3 reads CASSLRTGSGFSTEAFF. The CDR3 DNA reads as TGCGCCAGCAGCTTACGGACAGGGTCGGGGTTTAGCACTGAAGCTTTCTTT.

V usage is TRBV7-3 and J usage is TRBJ2-7, with TRBD2 as a possible D gene (7 bases). The CDR3 length is 14 residues. Germline CDR1 reads SGHTA; CDR2 reads FQGTGA. V was trimmed by 5 bases and J by 6 bases, leaving 17 bases between them. The CDR3, as DNA: TGTGCCAGCAGCCCCCAAGGGGGGGCGGGCGAGCAGTACTTC. This gives the protein CASSPQGGAGEQYF.

CDR3 sequence reads: CASSTGATNTEAFF. The CDR3 DNA reads TGTGCCAGCAGCACAGGGGCCACAAACACTGAAGCTTTCTTT. The chain is built from TRBV13 and TRBJ1-1; 7 bases match TRBD1. Trimming took 5 bases from V and 2 from J; bases not matched to a gene: 5. This CDR3 contains 14 residues. Germline V lookup: CDR1 PRHDT, CDR2 FYEKMQ (reference sequence).

The rearrangement joins TRBV19 to TRBJ2-6; D perhaps matches TRBD1 (5 bases). Germline V gene lookup returns CDR1 LNHDA and CDR2 SQIVND (reference sequence). The CDR3 spans 15 residues. V shed 5 bases and J shed 6 bases, with 14 bases lying between them. CDR3 sequence (DNA): TGTGCCAGTAGTCCTCAGGGTGTCGAGGCCAACGTCCTGACTTTC. Protein product: CASSPQGVEANVLTF.

This sequence joins TRBV6-1 and TRBJ2-7; 7 bases are a match to TRBD2. The germline gives CDR1 MNHNS, CDR2 SASEGT. V was pared by 4 bases and J by 0 bases, with 9 bases of the junction left unmatched. The CDR3 runs to 16 residues. The CDR3: CASSALGGSSSYEQYF. CDR3 DNA: TGTGCCAGCAGTGCCCTCGGGGGGTCTAGCTCCTACGAGCAGTACTTC.

This chain links TRBV7-9 with TRBJ1-2, with TRBD1 identical over 9 bases. V was pared by 4 bases and J by 8 bases, with 11 bases of the junction left unmatched. CDR1 SEHNR and CDR2 FQNEAQ come from the germline V gene (reference sequence). The CDR3 length is 15 residues. The CDR3 is CASSSAQQGANGYTF. For the CDR3, the DNA is TGTGCCAGCAGCTCGGCACAACAGGGGGCGAACGGCTACACCTTC. The entire variable domain, with the rest obtained from reference TRBV7-9 and TRBJ1-2, is as follows: DTGVSQNPRHKITKRGQNVTFRCDPISEHNRLYWYRQTLGQGPEFLTYFQNEAQLEKSRLLSDRFSAERPKGSFSTLEIQRTEQGDSAMYLCASSSAQQGANGYTFGSGTRLTVV.

The chain carries TRBV5-1 and TRBJ1-3; D gene ambiguous. V lost 0 bases and J 0 bases, leaving 13 bases between the germline ends. The CDR3 runs 17 residues. CDR1 and CDR2 (germline): SGHRS, YFSETQ. CDR3 coding DNA: TGCGCCAGCAGCTTGGCTCCCCGACTGAACTCTGGAAACACCATATATTTT. This encodes CASSLAPRLNSGNTIYF. Based on the CDR3 plus reference TRBV5-1 and TRBJ1-3, the full variable domain is KAGVTQTPRYLIKTRGQQVTLSCSPISGHRSVSWYQQTPGQGLQFLFEYFSETQRNKGNFPGRFSGRQFSNSRSEMNVSTLELGDSALYLCASSLAPRLNSGNTIYFGEGSWLTVV.

The chain recombines TRBV6-1 with TRBJ2-7, with TRBD2 identical over 7 bases. The CDR3 has 16 amino acids. Germline CDR1 is MNHNS and CDR2 is SASEGT. Trimming at V came to 3 bases and at J to 4 bases, leaving 12 bases not matched to a gene. CDR3: CASSDGGVRAPYEQYF. The CDR3 region has the DNA TGTGCCAGCAGTGATGGGGGGGTCAGGGCACCTTACGAGCAGTACTTC.

The chain joins TRBV4-2 to TRBJ2-3; 11 nucleotides match TRBD2. CDR1 is LGHNA, CDR2 YNFKEQ, per germline. This CDR3 is built from 17 residues. V dropped 1 base and J dropped 11; count of bases not matched to a gene: 14. CDR3 sequence (DNA): TGTGCCAGCAGCCAAGCGGCTAGCGGGGGGCCCGCTTTAGGGCAGTATTTT. Encoded protein: CASSQAASGGPALGQYF.

This chain links TRBV18 with TRBJ2-7; 7 bases are a match to TRBD1. The germline V gene encodes CDR1 KGHSH and CDR2 LQKENI. The CDR3 has 15 residues. Trimming cost V 2 bases and J 0 bases; bases outside gene matches: 4. CDR3 protein: CASSPTGQSSYEQYF. The CDR3 DNA is TGTGCCAGCTCACCAACGGGACAGAGCTCCTACGAGCAGTACTTC.

The chain carries TRBV27 and TRBJ2-1; 9 nucleotides agree with TRBD1. Per the germline V gene, CDR1 is MNHEY and CDR2 is SMNVEV (reference sequence). The CDR3 consists of 16 residues. V was pared by 7 bases and J by 6 bases, with 13 bases of the junction left unmatched. The CDR3 nucleotides are TGTGCCAGCATCCCCCTGACAGGGGGGAGAGGCAATGAGCAGTTCTTC. Its translation: CASIPLTGGRGNEQFF.

The chain links TRBV7-6 to TRBJ2-3, with D perhaps matching TRBD2 (5 bases). This CDR3 has 14 residues. Trimming stripped 5 bases from V and 2 bases from J, with 11 bases between. The V gene's germline CDR1 is SGHVS and CDR2 FNYEAQ. In DNA form, the CDR3 reads TGTGCCAGCAGCCCCCAGACTATCACAGATACGCAGTATTTT. Amino acid sequence: CASSPQTITDTQYF.

This clone showed up just a few times. The chain is built from TRBV27 and TRBJ1-4; unclear D gene. The CDR3 sequence is 12 residues long. The V end was cut by 3 bases, the J end by 8 bases, with 7 bases between. Germline loops: CDR1 MNHEY, CDR2 SMNVEV (reference sequence). CDR3 sequence reads: CASSLRGEKLFF. CDR3 DNA sequence: TGTGCCAGCAGTTTGCGAGGGGAAAAACTGTTTTTT.

The V gene is TRBV19, the J gene TRBJ1-2; D is undetermined. Trimming pared 3 bases from V and 3 bases from J, leaving 8 bases between. Germline V gene lookup returns CDR1 LNHDA and CDR2 SQIVND (reference sequence). The CDR3 length is 13 residues. The chain's CDR3 is CASSMAGDYGYTF. In DNA form, the CDR3 reads TGTGCCAGTAGTATGGCGGGAGACTATGGCTACACCTTC.

In the case of this clone: A junction end diverges from the germline sequence, so it may reflect a read error. This chain links TRBV2 with TRBJ1-5; D ambiguous. There are 15 residues in the CDR3. The germline CDR1 and CDR2 sequences are SNHLY and FYNNEI. CDR3 sequence (DNA): TGTGCCAGCAGTGGAAGTACAGTTAGCGATCAGCCCCAGCATTTT. The encoded protein is CASSGSTVSDQPQHF.